This paragraph reports one T cell receptor (beta chain). This sample's TCRbeta library carried unique molecular identifier barcodes. TCRdb re-called the PCR reads with MiXCR, one entry per CDR3 protein. The sample shows around 670,000 distinct CDR3 sequences, around 14% of them seen only once. In germline, CDR1 is SGHRS, CDR2 YFSETQ. The length of the CDR3 is 11 residues. Between the trimmed V and J ends, which lost 4 bases and 10 bases, there was a span of 9 bases. These data belong to a study of T-cell reconstitution after alpha-beta-depleted transplantation in children. The source of this sequence is a girl aged 2 to 10 with congenital amegakaryocytic thrombocytopenia, due to receive a stem cell transplant. Here the sequenced sample was PBMCs, taken before TCRalphabeta/CD19-depleted stem cell transplant. The chain is built from TRBV5-1 and TRBJ2-1; possible D gene TRBD1, 6 bases. CDR3 protein: CASSTGPEQFF. The CDR3, as DNA: TGCGCCAGCAGCACAGGGCCCGAGCAGTTCTTC.